Each of the 21 T cell receptor beta chains below was sequenced from the same sample in a study of a mutant IDH1 vaccine in newly diagnosed glioma (dated by TCRdb to the early 2020s). This specimen's time point label, per the study, means: baseline, week 1 (first vaccination visit). The intended sense of this specimen's treatment or condition label: pre-vaccination baseline after standard-of-care therapy. The protocol used for the library was the immunoSEQ multiplex PCR assay. TCRdb's version of the immuneACCESS table is confined to in-frame rearrangements and falls short of the full clone set. An unresolved V gene accounts for under half of the shortfall where checked; the remainder is of unknown origin. The sample table holds about 68,000 clones, of which 75% to 85% were seen once. Around 8.5% of the sample lies in the top ten. The sample here was PBMCs, taken from a glioma patient treated with radiotherapy, temozolomide or both. These receptors came from a middle-aged man with glioma.

CDR3 sequence: CSASGGGMDTQYF. The CDR3 DNA reads as TGCAGCGCCTCGGGAGGGGGCATGGATACGCAGTATTTT. The rearrangement links TRBV29-1 to TRBJ2-3; a weak D match, TRBD2 (8 bases). Germline CDR1 reads SQVTM; CDR2 reads ANQGSEA. The CDR3 runs to 13 residues. With 7 bases removed from V and 6 bases from J, the gap between germline ends came to 17 bases.

This chain connects TRBV11-2 to TRBJ2-3; the D gene is possibly TRBD2 (5 bases). This CDR3 comprises 13 residues. Trimming took off 3 bases at V and 6 bases at J, with 10 bases between the two ends. CDR1 and CDR2 (germline): SGHAT, FQNNGV. The CDR3 protein is CASSFPGSDTQYF. The CDR3, as DNA: TGTGCCAGCAGCTTCCCGGGGAGCGATACGCAGTATTTT.

In this sample, this clone turned up once. V and J are TRBV18 and TRBJ2-7, with D perhaps assigned TRBD1 or TRBD2 (5 bases each). V was pared by 4 bases and J by 7 bases, with 14 bases between. CDR1 and CDR2 from the germline V gene are KGHSH and LQKENI. The length of the CDR3 is 13 residues. The CDR3 loop is CASSLSGAGEQYF. CDR3 DNA: TGTGCCAGCTCACTGTCCGGGGCCGGGGAGCAGTACTTC.

J is TRBJ2-7 and V is TRBV6-1; D unclear. V was trimmed by 4 bases and J by 5 bases, leaving 15 bases between them. The CDR3 runs 14 residues. CDR1 and CDR2 (germline): MNHNS, SASEGT. This CDR3 reads CASSGGYRQDEQYF. In DNA, the CDR3 is TGTGCCAGCAGTGGAGGATATCGTCAGGACGAGCAGTACTTC.

This chain links TRBV27 with TRBJ1-2; D gene uncertain. Trimming took off 2 bases at V and 5 bases at J, with 6 bases between the two ends. The CDR3 loop spans 12 amino acids. Per germline, CDR1 MNHEY and CDR2 SMNVEV (reference sequence). In DNA, the CDR3 is TGTGCCAGCAGTTTAAAAGGTTATGGCTACACCTTC. This sequence encodes CASSLKGYGYTF.

The DNA for the CDR3 is TGTGCCAGTAGTGGAATATTCGCTCCTAACTATGGCTACACCTTC. This translates into CASSGIFAPNYGYTF. The chain joins TRBV19 to TRBJ1-2; D gene unclear. CDR3 length: 15 residues. In germline, CDR1 is LNHDA, CDR2 SQIVND (reference sequence). V was pared by 5 bases and J by 0 bases, with 13 bases between.

The chain carries TRBV5-4 and TRBJ1-2; D is unclear. The CDR3 runs 13 residues. Looked up from germline, CDR1 is SGHNT and CDR2 is YYREEE (reference sequence). V was cut by 3 bases and J by 8 bases, with 14 bases left in between. The CDR3 loop is CASSSGPEGGYTF. The CDR3 bases are TGTGCCAGCAGCTCGGGCCCTGAAGGGGGCTACACCTTC.

This clone has a handful of counts. This chain connects TRBV29-1 to TRBJ1-5; D possibly corresponds to TRBD1 (5 bases). Trimming removed 6 bases at V and 2 bases at J, with 11 bases between. Per germline, CDR1 SQVTM and CDR2 ANQGSEA. The CDR3 runs to 13 residues. The CDR3 protein is CSVGVGGNQPQHF. The CDR3, as DNA: TGCAGCGTAGGAGTGGGGGGCAATCAGCCCCAGCATTTT.

The chain recombines TRBV7-9 with TRBJ2-7; TRBD1 matches 7 bases. The trim removed 1 base at V and 5 bases at J, leaving 5 bases unmatched. The CDR3 spans 14 residues. Germline loops: CDR1 SEHNR, CDR2 FQNEAQ (reference sequence). The DNA of the CDR3 is TGTGCCAGCAGCTTAGAGACAGGGCCCGACGAGCAGTACTTC. It translates to CASSLETGPDEQYF.

This sequence joins TRBV5-1 and TRBJ2-5; 10 bases align to TRBD2. V was clipped by 0 bases and J by 0 bases; unmatched bases: 5. From germline, CDR1 is SGHRS and CDR2 YFSETQ. This CDR3 has 17 amino acids. The CDR3 protein is CASSLGVSGGYQETQYF. CDR3 sequence (DNA): TGCGCCAGCAGCTTGGGGGTTAGCGGGGGGTACCAAGAGACCCAGTACTTC.

The chain employs TRBV4-1 and TRBJ2-4; either TRBD1 or TRBD2 may fit D (5 bases each). Trimming removed 3 bases at V and 8 bases at J, with 11 bases between. Germline V gene lookup returns CDR1 MGHRA and CDR2 YSYEKL. This CDR3 is 13 amino acids long. CDR3 coding DNA: TGCGCCAGCAGCCAGGGACCCGGGGACATTCAGTACTTC. It encodes CASSQGPGDIQYF.

The chain links TRBV5-6 to TRBJ1-2; D gene ambiguous. Germline lookup yields CDR1 SGHDT and CDR2 YYEEEE. This CDR3 has 14 residues. Trimming took 4 bases from V and 1 from J, leaving 11 bases between them. The CDR3 region is CASSAAGYNYGYTF. CDR3 coding DNA: TGTGCCAGCAGCGCGGCAGGCTATAACTATGGCTACACCTTC.

The chain carries TRBV5-4 and TRBJ2-5, with TRBD2 as a possible D gene (6 bases). Trimming removed 0 bases at V and 7 bases at J, with 22 bases between. This CDR3 has 17 amino acids. CDR1 is SGHNT, CDR2 YYREEE, per germline (reference sequence). The CDR3 here is CASSLEGISGPSATQYF. The CDR3 DNA reads as TGTGCCAGCAGCTTGGAGGGAATTAGCGGTCCTTCGGCGACCCAGTACTTC. Using reference TRBV5-4 and TRBJ2-5 for the parts outside the CDR3, the full variable domain is ETGVTQSPTHLIKTRGQQVTLRCSSQSGHNTVSWYQQALGQGPQFIFQYYREEENGRGNFPPRFSGLQFPNYSSELNVNALELDDSALYLCASSLEGISGPSATQYFGPGTRLLVL.

The genes are TRBV4-3 and TRBJ1-1, with a tentative D call TRBD1 (6 bases). Germline V gives CDR1 LGHNA, CDR2 YSLEER. The CDR3 totals 15 residues. V was trimmed by 4 bases and J by 2 bases, leaving 14 bases between them. CDR3 sequence reads: CASSRRSQGNTEAFF. In nucleotides, the CDR3 is TGCGCCAGCAGCCGGAGGTCACAGGGAAACACTGAAGCTTTCTTT.

This rearrangement joins TRBV2 to TRBJ2-5; 8 nucleotides match TRBD2. Germline V lookup: CDR1 SNHLY, CDR2 FYNNEI. This CDR3 region has 15 residues. V shed 5 bases and J 5 bases; nucleotides not matched to a gene: 10. CDR3: CASSFSGAGVETQYF. CDR3 coding DNA: TGTGCCAGCAGTTTTAGCGGGGCGGGTGTGGAGACCCAGTACTTC.

This rearrangement joins TRBV18 to TRBJ2-7; 9 nucleotides agree with TRBD1. V trimming: 0 bases; J trimming: 4 bases; junction bases outside the gene matches: 4. The CDR3 is 15 amino acids. Germline loops: CDR1 KGHSH, CDR2 LQKENI. The CDR3 here is CASSPPGQGKYEQYF. The CDR3 nucleotides are TGTGCCAGCTCACCACCGGGACAGGGCAAATACGAGCAGTACTTC.

V usage is TRBV5-1 and J usage is TRBJ2-7; a possible D gene is TRBD1 (6 bases). The V gene lost 4 bases and the J gene lost 1 base, with 18 bases spanning the gap. Germline CDR1 reads SGHRS; CDR2 reads YFSETQ. This CDR3 spans 16 amino acids. CDR3 DNA: TGCGCCAGCAGCCCGAATATTAACAGGGATTCCTACGAGCAGTACTTC. It codes for CASSPNINRDSYEQYF.

V and J are TRBV6-5 and TRBJ2-1; TRBD2 aligns across 10 bases. CDR1 is MNHEY and CDR2 is SVGAGI in the germline V gene. V lost 4 bases and J lost 8; bases outside the gene matches: 8. CDR3 length: 15 amino acids. CDR3 region: CASSWGLARPYEQFF. CDR3 bases: TGTGCCAGCAGTTGGGGACTAGCGAGGCCTTATGAGCAGTTCTTC.

This chain joins TRBV9 and TRBJ2-2; TRBD1 might be the D (6 bases). The V end was cut by 4 bases, the J end by 6 bases, with 13 bases between. The germline gives CDR1 SGDLS, CDR2 YYNGEE. This CDR3 has 14 residues. CDR3 nucleotides: TGTGCCAGCAGCTTTTGGGACATCCCCGGGGAGCTGTTTTTT. This encodes CASSFWDIPGELFF. Filled out from reference TRBV9 and TRBJ2-2, the complete variable domain reads DSGVTQTPKHLITATGQRVTLRCSPRSGDLSVYWYQQSLDQGLQFLIQYYNGEERAKGNILERFSAQQFPDLHSELNLSSLELGDSALYFCASSFWDIPGELFFGEGSRLTVL.

The chain joins TRBV15 to TRBJ2-5; perhaps TRBD2 as D (5 bases). Germline V gene data show CDR1 as LNHNV and CDR2 as YYDKDF (reference sequence). The CDR3 has 15 residues. V shed 3 bases and J shed 4 bases, with 15 bases lying between them. CDR3 region: CATSRLERTLETQYF. CDR3 bases: TGTGCCACCAGCAGGCTAGAAAGGACTCTAGAGACCCAGTACTTC.

A few counts support this clone. The V gene is TRBV6-6, the J gene TRBJ1-1; D is possibly TRBD1 (5 bases). V was pared by 6 bases and J by 3 bases, with 8 bases between. There are 12 residues in the CDR3. CDR1 MNHNY and CDR2 SVGAGI come from the germline V gene (reference sequence). The CDR3 region is CASRGLYTEAFF. As DNA, the CDR3 is TGTGCCAGCAGGGGACTTTACACTGAAGCTTTCTTT.